This T cell receptor beta chain came from a study of blood T cell repertoires in COVID-19. Turning to the study itself: Samples of COVID-19 (acute and convalescent) were obtained from the United States, Italy and Spain. Nucleic acid was either cDNA or gDNA, and it came from T cells, B-cell-depleted T cells, or PBMCs.

The CDR3 loop spans 15 amino acids. Germline V gives CDR1 SGHDT, CDR2 YYEEEE. The V and J ends lost 2 bases and 1 base respectively, with 11 bases between them. The data were produced by immunoSEQ multiplex PCR, yet TCRdb's version contains in-frame clones alone and is incomplete. The sample holds some 300,000 clones, roughly nine tenths seen once. The specimen was PBMCs or T cells enriched from blood (not recorded which). This chain uses TRBV5-6 with TRBJ2-3, with D possibly being TRBD2 (7 bases). This receptor was identified in a woman between 50 and 59 years old who had been exposed to COVID-19. DNA of the CDR3: TGTGCCAGCAGCTTCCGGGGGGCAGGCACAGATACGCAGTATTTT. Translated: CASSFRGAGTDTQYF.